The text below deals with one TCR beta chain. Antigen unknown. The V gene lost 3 bases and the J gene lost 5 bases, with 8 bases spanning the gap. The CDR3 spans 13 residues. The germline gives CDR1 MDHEN, CDR2 SYDVKM. Expressed TCRB transcripts were sequenced because the isolated RNA had all been reverse transcribed beforehand. Clones were sequenced by immunoSEQ multiplex PCR, and TCRdb holds only the in-frame ones, with some missing. The profile shows about 340,000 clones, around an eighth of them singletons. Cell sorting via CD45RO/CCR7/CD25/CD127/CD95/CD27 was performed to obtain CD4+ naive, central memory, regulatory and stem cell-like memory cells. The data were obtained in a study of beta chain features in type 1 diabetes. Study at large: Healthy donors and patients had similar age, gender and cell yields.

Study-level findings and limits: When Type 1 diabetes patients were examined, their TCRB CDR3s proved moderately but significantly shorter in all four CD4+ subsets.

This clonotype was sampled from a young woman with type 1 diabetes. Material for sequencing was naive CD4+ T cells from blood. The chain combines TRBV28 with TRBJ1-5; unclear D gene. The CDR3 DNA reads TGTGCCAGCAGTTTTGGGCCTTATCAGCCCCAGCATTTT. Its protein product is CASSFGPYQPQHF.